The 26 T cell receptor beta chains in this list originate from one sample, sequenced in a study of blood T cells in healthy people across ages. Alongside a J-beta primer mix, a sample-barcoded 5' primer served in a second PCR lasting about 7 to 12 cycles. TCRdb ran MiXCR on the 5' RACE reads and lists one entry per CDR3 protein. The sample has more than 800,000 distinct CDR3 sequences, roughly 26% seen once. Sequencing was done on a sample of blood. These receptors were collected from a woman over 75 in good health.

This clonotype was picked up many times. The V call is TRBV6-2 or TRBV6-3, the J call TRBJ2-6, with 14 bases aligning to TRBD2. CDR3 length: 21 amino acids. V lost 4 bases to trimming and J lost 0 bases; unmatched junction nucleotides: 11. Germline CDR1 and CDR2: MNHEY and SVGEGT. CDR3 DNA: TGTGCCAGCAGTTCCCGGACTAGCGGGGGGACAAGTCACTCTGGGGCCAACGTCCTGACTTTC. It specifies CASSSRTSGGTSHSGANVLTF.

This clonotype was seen at least ten times. This sequence joins TRBV3-1 and TRBJ1-2, with unresolved D. Trimming pared 4 bases from V and 7 bases from J, leaving 13 bases between. CDR3 length: 13 residues. Germline lookup yields CDR1 LGHDT and CDR2 YNNKEL (reference sequence). DNA of the CDR3: TGTGCCAGCAGCCCCCGGGGAGGTTTTGGCTACACCTTC. Amino acids: CASSPRGGFGYTF. Drawing the rest from reference TRBV3-1 and TRBJ1-2, the complete variable domain is DTAVSQTPKYLVTQMGNDKSIKCEQNLGHDTMYWYKQDSKKFLKIMFSYNNKELIINETVPNRFSPKSPDKAHLNLHINSLELGDSAVYFCASSPRGGFGYTFGSGTRLTVV.

This clonotype was counted at least ten times. The gene calls are TRBV5-5 and TRBJ2-7; TRBD1 matches at 7 bases. This CDR3 comprises 15 residues. Germline CDR1 and CDR2: SGHKS and YYEKEE (reference sequence). V was clipped by 0 bases and J by 7 bases; unmatched bases: 10. CDR3: CASSLVTGEWGEQYF. As DNA, the CDR3 is TGTGCCAGCAGCTTGGTAACAGGGGAGTGGGGAGAGCAGTACTTC.

This sequence joins TRBV10-3 and TRBJ1-1, with TRBD1 matching over 9 bases. This CDR3 has 15 residues. The V gene end was trimmed by 3 bases and the J gene end by 3 bases; junction bases not matched to a gene: 5. Germline V gene sequence: CDR1 ENHRY, CDR2 SYGVKD. The CDR3 DNA sequence: TGTGCCATCAGTGAAGGGACAGGGTCGTACACTGAAGCTTTCTTT. Encoded protein: CAISEGTGSYTEAFF.

The chain is built from TRBV5-5 and TRBJ2-1; D not certain. TRBJ2-7 explains the end of the DNA better; the J call may be wrong. Germline V gives CDR1 SGHKS, CDR2 YYEKEE (reference sequence). The CDR3 runs to 15 residues. CDR3 in DNA: TGTGCCAGCAGCACGGACGGCAGCTCCTACAATGAGCAGTACTTC. Its translation: CASSTDGSSYNEQYF.

This clonotype was counted once. The V gene is TRBV6-5, the J gene TRBJ2-3, with no clear D. The length of the CDR3 is 12 residues. V was shortened by 8 bases and J by 2 bases, with 8 bases between the two germline ends. Germline V lookup: CDR1 MNHEY, CDR2 SVGAGI. The CDR3 spells CASGTTTDTQYF. CDR3 in DNA: TGTGCCAGCGGAACGACCACAGATACGCAGTATTTT.

The chain uses TRBV9 and TRBJ1-2, with D perhaps matching TRBD1 (5 bases). The CDR3 consists of 17 residues. Germline V lookup: CDR1 SGDLS, CDR2 YYNGEE. V lost 2 bases to trimming and J lost 6 bases, with 23 bases between them. Written as DNA, the CDR3 is TGTGCCAGCAGCGTCCAACCTGTAGTCCAGGGCGGGGATGGCTACACCTTC. Its translation is CASSVQPVVQGGDGYTF.

V gene TRBV20-1 combines with J gene TRBJ1-1; perhaps TRBD1 as D (5 bases). Germline V gene data show CDR1 as DFQATT and CDR2 as SNEGSKA (reference sequence). The CDR3 is 12 residues long. V was shortened by 6 bases and J by 4 bases, with 12 bases between the two germline ends. CDR3 residues: CSARGAGTEAFF. Written as DNA, the CDR3 is TGCAGTGCCCGAGGGGCTGGCACTGAAGCTTTCTTT.

The chain has TRBV5-1 and TRBJ2-1; 10 bases line up with TRBD1. The CDR3 sequence is 15 residues long. Trimming took 5 bases from V and 6 from J; bases not matched to a gene: 8. CDR1 and CDR2 (germline): SGHRS, YFSETQ. Written as DNA, the CDR3 is TGCGCCAGCAGAGAGGGGACAGGGGAAGGCAATGAGCAGTTCTTC. It translates to CASREGTGEGNEQFF. The variable domain in full, completed from reference TRBV5-1 and TRBJ2-1, reads KAGVTQTPRYLIKTRGQQVTLSCSPISGHRSVSWYQQTPGQGLQFLFEYFSETQRNKGNFPGRFSGRQFSNSRSEMNVSTLELGDSALYLCASREGTGEGNEQFFGPGTRLTVL.

This clonotype has a count of ten or more. The chain is built from TRBV11-1 and TRBJ2-1, with 9 bases matching TRBD1. V lost 5 bases to trimming and J lost 6 bases; unmatched junction nucleotides: 17. CDR1 is SGHAT and CDR2 is FQDESV in the germline V gene (reference sequence). CDR3 length equals 18 residues. The CDR3: CASSLRVVGTGSGNEQFF. The CDR3 DNA reads as TGTGCCAGCAGCCTAAGGGTTGTAGGGACAGGGAGTGGCAATGAGCAGTTCTTC.

The chain uses TRBV29-1 and TRBJ1-2; D not certain. This CDR3 spans 11 amino acids. Germline V gene lookup returns CDR1 SQVTM and CDR2 ANQGSEA. V lost 1 base, J lost 3 bases, and 3 bases lay in between. The CDR3 sequence: CSVEGDYGYTF. As DNA, the CDR3 is TGCAGCGTTGAAGGGGACTATGGCTACACCTTC.

This clonotype was seen many times. The genes are TRBV7-9 and TRBJ1-5; D gene unclear. The V gene lost 5 bases and the J gene lost 6 bases, with 11 bases spanning the gap. CDR1 is SEHNR and CDR2 is FQNEAQ in the germline V gene (reference sequence). The CDR3 loop spans 13 amino acids. The CDR3 DNA is TGTGCCAGCAGCGAATTGGATGGTCAGCCCCAGCATTTT. This gives the protein CASSELDGQPQHF.

This clonotype was detected ten times or more. A single base separates this from a much larger clone, so it may be a read error. This chain joins TRBV5-5 and TRBJ2-5; D remains unclear. Germline V gene lookup returns CDR1 SGHKS and CDR2 YYEKEE (reference sequence). This CDR3 has 11 amino acids. Trimming cost V 4 bases and J 11 bases, with 12 bases left between them. DNA for the CDR3: TGTGCCAGCAGCCAATACAATGAGCAGTACTTC. Amino acids: CASSQYNEQYF.

Comment on this clonotype: A read error is possible here, since a much larger clone lies one base away. The gene calls are TRBV27 and TRBJ1-2, with 11 bases matching TRBD1. V shed 2 bases, J shed 9 bases, and the junction held 8 bases outside the gene matches. This CDR3 is 15 amino acids long. The germline gives CDR1 MNHEY, CDR2 SMNVEV (reference sequence). Written as DNA, the CDR3 is TGTGCCAGCAGTTTAGGGGACAGGGGGAGTTGGAGCTACACCTTC. Translated, it gives CASSLGDRGSWSYTF.

Details on this clonotype: A much larger clonotype is one base distant, so this may be a read error. The chain uses TRBV5-1 and TRBJ1-1, with 10 positions matching TRBD1. Germline loops: CDR1 SGHRS, CDR2 YFSETQ. Trimming at V came to 3 bases and at J to 3 bases, leaving 5 bases not matched to a gene. This CDR3 region has 15 residues. CDR3 sequence reads: CASSSGTGVDTEAFF. As DNA, the CDR3 is TGCGCCAGCAGCTCGGGGACAGGGGTGGACACTGAAGCTTTCTTT.

As regards this clonotype: Given a much more abundant clone one base away, this may be a read error. This chain connects TRBV12-3 or TRBV12-4 to TRBJ2-3; unclear D gene. CDR3 length: 13 amino acids. The CDR3 nucleotides are TGTGCCAGCAGTACATACAGCACAGATGCGCAGTATTTT. Its protein product is CASSTYSTDAQYF.

This chain links TRBV9 with TRBJ2-5, with TRBD1 matching 10 bases. Trimming at V came to 0 bases and at J to 5 bases, leaving 10 bases not matched to a gene. There are 17 residues in the CDR3. CDR1 is SGDLS and CDR2 is YYNGEE in the germline V gene. Written as DNA, the CDR3 is TGTGCCAGCAGCGTAGCTGTCGGGACAGGGGATAGGGAGACCCAGTACTTC. Translation: CASSVAVGTGDRETQYF.

This chain connects TRBV5-1 to TRBJ2-2; 10 nucleotides match TRBD2. J gave up 2 bases and V 4 bases, and 5 bases lay outside the gene matches. CDR1 SGHRS and CDR2 YFSETQ come from the germline V gene. This CDR3 is 16 amino acids long. CDR3 DNA sequence: TGCGCCAGCAGCACCCTAGCGGGGGACAACACCGGGGAGCTGTTTTTT. The encoded protein is CASSTLAGDNTGELFF.

This clonotype has a count of ten or more. CDR3: CASSYSTQITYEQYF. In DNA form, the CDR3 reads TGTGCCAGCAGTTACTCGACTCAGATTACCTACGAGCAGTACTTC. The chain employs TRBV6-6 and TRBJ2-7; D gene ambiguous. The CDR3 covers 15 residues. In germline, CDR1 is MNHNY, CDR2 SVGAGI (reference sequence). V lost 0 bases and J lost 2, with 11 bases in between.

V gene TRBV18 combines with J gene TRBJ2-3; D is uncertain. Trimming removed 1 base from V and 14 bases from J, with 19 bases in between. The germline V gene encodes CDR1 KGHSH and CDR2 LQKENI. CDR3 length: 14 residues. The DNA for the CDR3 is TGTGCCAGCTCACCACAGGGTAATTCAGATGCGCGGTATTTT. This sequence encodes CASSPQGNSDARYF.

This clonotype has only a few counts. The V gene is TRBV5-4, the J gene TRBJ2-3; D gene uncertain. The CDR3 totals 15 residues. Trimming left V 3 bases short and J 2 bases short, with 13 bases between. CDR1 SGHNT and CDR2 YYREEE come from the germline V gene (reference sequence). The CDR3 DNA reads TGTGCCAGCAGCTCCCGGACCGTGCCCACAGATACGCAGTATTTT. This gives the protein CASSSRTVPTDTQYF.

The V and J genes are TRBV12-3 or TRBV12-4 and TRBJ2-5; no firm D call. The CDR3 has 15 residues. Trimming stripped 2 bases from V and 0 bases from J, with 10 bases between. The CDR3 is CASSLPQQHQETQYF. In nucleotides, the CDR3 is TGTGCCAGCAGTTTACCCCAGCAACACCAAGAGACCCAGTACTTC.

This clonotype has ten or more counts. J is TRBJ2-5 and V is TRBV7-2; D assignment may be TRBD1 or TRBD2 (6 bases each). Germline V gene lookup returns CDR1 SGHTA and CDR2 FQGNSA. This CDR3 region has 15 residues. V was pared by 6 bases and J by 6 bases, with 20 bases between. The DNA for the CDR3 is TGTGCCAGCAGTGAGGGGGGAGGAAGCCTTCAGACCCAGTACTTC. Residues: CASSEGGGSLQTQYF.

In this sample, this clonotype turned up a few times. This may come from a read error, since a much larger clone is one base off. The CDR3 nucleotides are TGTGTCAGCAGCGTAGTTGGGGGGGACAATGAGCAGTTCTTC. Protein sequence: CVSSVVGGDNEQFF. The genes are TRBV7-2 and TRBJ2-1, with 7 positions matching TRBD2. The V gene's germline CDR1 is SGHTA and CDR2 FQGNSA. The CDR3 is 14 residues long.

There are many counts of this clonotype. CDR3 coding DNA: TGTGCCAGCAGCTCAGAGGGACAGGGCGTCTACGAGCAGTACTTC. This encodes CASSSEGQGVYEQYF. The chain links TRBV7-9 to TRBJ2-7; 9 bases are a match to TRBD1. Unmatched junction bases numbered 7, after V lost 4 bases and J lost 3 bases. Germline V CDR1 and CDR2: SEHNR, FQNEAQ (reference sequence). The CDR3 runs to 15 residues.

The chain uses TRBV10-3 and TRBJ2-3; the D is unclear. V was pared by 11 bases and J by 1 base, with 7 bases between. In germline, CDR1 is ENHRY, CDR2 SYGVKD. This CDR3 region has 11 residues. CDR3 in DNA: TGTGCCTGCGGCCGCACAGATACGCAGTATTTT. It codes for CACGRTDTQYF.